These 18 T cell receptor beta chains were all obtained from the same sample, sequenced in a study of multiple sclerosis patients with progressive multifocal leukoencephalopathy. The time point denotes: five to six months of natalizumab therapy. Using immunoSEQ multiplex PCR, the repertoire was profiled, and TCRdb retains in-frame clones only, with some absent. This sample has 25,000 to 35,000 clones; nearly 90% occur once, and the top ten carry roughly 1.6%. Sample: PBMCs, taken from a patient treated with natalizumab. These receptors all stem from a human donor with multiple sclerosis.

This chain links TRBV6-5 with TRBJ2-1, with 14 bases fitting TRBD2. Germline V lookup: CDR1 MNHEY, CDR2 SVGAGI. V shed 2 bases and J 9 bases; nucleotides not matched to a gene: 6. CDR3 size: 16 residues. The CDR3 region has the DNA TGTGCCAGCAGTTACGGAGGGACTAGCGGGAGTACTGAGCAGTTCTTC. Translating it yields CASSYGGTSGSTEQFF.

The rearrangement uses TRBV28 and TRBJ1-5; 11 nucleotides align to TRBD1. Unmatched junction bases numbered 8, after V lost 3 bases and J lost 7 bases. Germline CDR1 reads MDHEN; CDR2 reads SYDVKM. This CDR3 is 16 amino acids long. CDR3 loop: CASSLGRTGGDQPQHF. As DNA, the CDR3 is TGTGCCAGCAGTTTGGGACGGACAGGGGGCGACCAGCCCCAGCATTTT.

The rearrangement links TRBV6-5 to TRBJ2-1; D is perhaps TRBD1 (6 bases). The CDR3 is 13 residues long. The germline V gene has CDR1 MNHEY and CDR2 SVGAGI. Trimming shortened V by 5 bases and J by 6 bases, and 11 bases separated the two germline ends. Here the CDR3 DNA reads TGTGCCAGCAGTCCGACAGGCGTCAATGAGCAGTTCTTC. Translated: CASSPTGVNEQFF.

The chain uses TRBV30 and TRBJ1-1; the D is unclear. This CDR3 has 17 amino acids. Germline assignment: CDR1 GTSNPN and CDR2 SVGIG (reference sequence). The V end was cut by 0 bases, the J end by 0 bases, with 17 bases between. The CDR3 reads CAWSVGHLGVMNTEAFF. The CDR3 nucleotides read TGTGCCTGGAGTGTCGGTCACCTCGGGGTCATGAACACTGAAGCTTTCTTT. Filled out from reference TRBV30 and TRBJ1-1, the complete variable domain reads SQTIHQWPATLVQPVGSPLSLECTVEGTSNPNLYWYRQAAGRGLQLLFYSVGIGQISSEVPQNLSASRPQDRQFILSSKKLLLSDSGFYLCAWSVGHLGVMNTEAFFGQGTRLTVV.

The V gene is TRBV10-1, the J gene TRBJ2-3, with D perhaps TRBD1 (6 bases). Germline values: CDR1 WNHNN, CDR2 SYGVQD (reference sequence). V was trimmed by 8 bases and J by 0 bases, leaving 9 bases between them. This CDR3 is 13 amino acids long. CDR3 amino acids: CASSQGSTDTQYF. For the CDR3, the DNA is TGCGCCAGCTCACAGGGTAGCACAGATACGCAGTATTTT.

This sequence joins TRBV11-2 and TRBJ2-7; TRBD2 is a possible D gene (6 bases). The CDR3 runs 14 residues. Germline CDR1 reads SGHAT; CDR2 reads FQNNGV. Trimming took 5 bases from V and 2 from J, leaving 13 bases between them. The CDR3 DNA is TGTGCCAGCAGCAATCGACGGACTACCTACGAGCAGTACTTC. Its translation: CASSNRRTTYEQYF.

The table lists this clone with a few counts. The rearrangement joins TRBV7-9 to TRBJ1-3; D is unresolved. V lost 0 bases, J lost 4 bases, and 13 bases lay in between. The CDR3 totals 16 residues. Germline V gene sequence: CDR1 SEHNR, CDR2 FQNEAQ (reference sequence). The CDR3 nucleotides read TGTGCCAGCAGCTTAGCTCACAATCGGCAAGGAAACACCATATATTTT. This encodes CASSLAHNRQGNTIYF.

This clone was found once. CDR3 nucleotides: TGTGCCAGCAGCTCGGAGGGACAGACGAACTATGGCTACACCTTC. This codes for CASSSEGQTNYGYTF. The chain is built from TRBV7-3 and TRBJ1-2, with 7 bases matching TRBD1. Trimming took 4 bases from V and 2 from J; bases not matched to a gene: 7. The CDR3 covers 15 residues. Germline assignment: CDR1 SGHTA and CDR2 FQGTGA.

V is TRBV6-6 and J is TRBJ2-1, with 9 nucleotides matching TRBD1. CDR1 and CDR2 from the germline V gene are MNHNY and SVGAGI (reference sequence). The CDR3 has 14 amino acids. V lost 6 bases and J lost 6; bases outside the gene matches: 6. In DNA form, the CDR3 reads TGTGCCAGCAGGCGGACAGGGGTGGGCAATGAGCAGTTCTTC. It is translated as CASRRTGVGNEQFF.

CDR3 nucleotides: TGTGCCAGCAGCCTTAGCGGGAGGCTCTACAATGAGCAGTTCTTC. Protein: CASSLSGRLYNEQFF. V is TRBV7-9 and J is TRBJ2-1; TRBD2 matches at 10 bases. Germline values: CDR1 SEHNR, CDR2 FQNEAQ (reference sequence). The CDR3 has 15 residues. With V trimmed by 5 bases and J by 3 bases, 4 bases remained unmatched. The entire variable domain, with the rest obtained from reference TRBV7-9 and TRBJ2-1, is as follows: DTGVSQNPRHKITKRGQNVTFRCDPISEHNRLYWYRQTLGQGPEFLTYFQNEAQLEKSRLLSDRFSAERPKGSFSTLEIQRTEQGDSAMYLCASSLSGRLYNEQFFGPGTRLTVL.

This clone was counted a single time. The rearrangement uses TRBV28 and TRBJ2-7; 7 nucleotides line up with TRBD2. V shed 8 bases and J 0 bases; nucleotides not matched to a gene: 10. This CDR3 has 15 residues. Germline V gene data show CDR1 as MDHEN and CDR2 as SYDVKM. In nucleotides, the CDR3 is TGTGCCAGCGACCGCGGGGGTCCGAGCTCCTACGAGCAGTACTTC. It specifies CASDRGGPSSYEQYF.

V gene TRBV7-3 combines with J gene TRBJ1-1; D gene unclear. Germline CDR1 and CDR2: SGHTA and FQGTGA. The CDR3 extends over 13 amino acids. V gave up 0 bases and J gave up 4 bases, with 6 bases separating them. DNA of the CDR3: TGTGCCAGCAGCTTAACCCCCGGCACTGAAGCTTTCTTT. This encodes CASSLTPGTEAFF.

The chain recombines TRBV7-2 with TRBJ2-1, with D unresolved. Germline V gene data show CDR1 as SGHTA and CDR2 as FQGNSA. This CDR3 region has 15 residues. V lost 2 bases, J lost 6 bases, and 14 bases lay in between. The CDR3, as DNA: TGTGCCAGCAGCTTATTGAACGGCCGGCTCAATGAGCAGTTCTTC. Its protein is CASSLLNGRLNEQFF.

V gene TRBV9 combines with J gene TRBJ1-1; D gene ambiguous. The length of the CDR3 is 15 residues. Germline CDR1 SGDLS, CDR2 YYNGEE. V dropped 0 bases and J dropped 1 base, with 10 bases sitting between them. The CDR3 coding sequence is TGTGCCAGCAGCGTAGGAGGAGGTGGGAACACTGAAGCTTTCTTT. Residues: CASSVGGGGNTEAFF.

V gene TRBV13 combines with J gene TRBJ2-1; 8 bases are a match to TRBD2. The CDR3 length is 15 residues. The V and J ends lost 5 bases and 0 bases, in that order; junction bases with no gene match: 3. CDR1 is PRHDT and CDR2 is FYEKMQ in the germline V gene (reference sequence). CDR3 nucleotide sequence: TGTGCCAGCAGCATTAGCGGGATCTCCTACAATGAGCAGTTCTTC. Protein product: CASSISGISYNEQFF.

The CDR3 sequence is CASSRFGAGGTGELFF. CDR3 DNA: TGTGCCAGCAGCCGTTTTGGTGCGGGAGGCACCGGGGAGCTGTTTTTT. J is TRBJ2-2 and V is TRBV7-9, with TRBD2 identical over 8 bases. The V gene end was trimmed by 5 bases and the J gene end by 4 bases; junction bases not matched to a gene: 9. The CDR3 runs 16 residues. Germline loops: CDR1 SEHNR, CDR2 FQNEAQ (reference sequence). Full variable domain (remainder filled in from reference TRBV7-9 and TRBJ2-2): DTGVSQNPRHKITKRGQNVTFRCDPISEHNRLYWYRQTLGQGPEFLTYFQNEAQLEKSRLLSDRFSAERPKGSFSTLEIQRTEQGDSAMYLCASSRFGAGGTGELFFGEGSRLTVL.

The CDR3 nucleotides are TGTGCCAGCAGCTCTTCGGGACGGCTCTACAATGAGCAGTTCTTC. Its protein is CASSSSGRLYNEQFF. V and J are TRBV7-3 and TRBJ2-1; D is perhaps TRBD1 or TRBD2 (5 bases each). The length of the CDR3 is 15 residues. V lost 4 bases, J lost 3 bases, and 13 bases lay in between. Germline values: CDR1 SGHTA, CDR2 FQGTGA.

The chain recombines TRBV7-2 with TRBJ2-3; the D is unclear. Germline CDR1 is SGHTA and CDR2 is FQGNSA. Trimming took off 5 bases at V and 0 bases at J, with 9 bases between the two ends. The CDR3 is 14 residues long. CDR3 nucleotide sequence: TGTGCCAGCAGCCCTGGGCCTAGCACAGATACGCAGTATTTT. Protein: CASSPGPSTDTQYF.